The 14 T cell receptor beta chains presented below share a single source sample, sequenced in a study of OX40 agonist ivuxolimab in advanced cancers. Libraries were made using the immunoSEQ multiplex PCR assay. Imported from immuneACCESS, the table was reduced by TCRdb to in-frame sequences with V and J called. These copies leave out some clones; in studies compared against another copy, an unresolved V gene accounts for under half, and the cause of the remainder is not known. The sample table shows fewer than 75,000 clones, and around 87% are seen once. 3.5% to 5% of the sample comes from the top ten. Sequenced material: CD4+ or CD8+ T cells sorted from blood, taken in a trial of the OX40 agonist ivuxolimab. Receptors originate from an adult with an advanced solid tumor such as melanoma, head and neck, liver or kidney cancer.

The rearrangement links TRBV15 to TRBJ2-7; possible D gene TRBD1, 6 bases. This CDR3 has 15 amino acids. CDR1 is LNHNV, CDR2 YYDKDF, per germline (reference sequence). Trimming shortened V by 0 bases and J by 2 bases, and 11 bases separated the two germline ends. For the CDR3, the DNA is TGTGCCACCAGCAGAGATTTGGGGGCCCCCTACGAGCAGTACTTC. Translated: CATSRDLGAPYEQYF.

This sequence joins TRBV28 and TRBJ2-7; 9 bases are a match to TRBD2. Germline V CDR1 and CDR2: MDHEN, SYDVKM. The CDR3 covers 16 residues. The V gene end was trimmed by 2 bases and the J gene end by 2 bases; junction bases not matched to a gene: 7. This CDR3 is CASSLGGGGRTYEQYF. The CDR3 DNA reads as TGTGCCAGCAGTTTAGGCGGGGGGGGTCGAACCTACGAGCAGTACTTC.

V usage is TRBV5-5 and J usage is TRBJ1-1, with D tentatively TRBD1 (5 bases). The CDR3 consists of 13 residues. Germline assignment: CDR1 SGHKS and CDR2 YYEKEE (reference sequence). V lost 7 bases to trimming and J lost 7 bases, with 17 bases between them. The CDR3 bases are TGTGCCAGCTCCCAGGACATACTAAATGAAGCTTTCTTT. Protein sequence: CASSQDILNEAFF.

The V call is TRBV19, the J call TRBJ1-1; possible D gene TRBD1, 5 bases. CDR3 size: 15 residues. CDR1 is LNHDA and CDR2 is SQIVND in the germline V gene (reference sequence). The V end was cut by 3 bases, the J end by 4 bases, with 15 bases between. CDR3 loop: CASSMPGGRVTEAFF. DNA of the CDR3: TGTGCCAGTAGTATGCCCGGGGGTCGGGTCACTGAAGCTTTCTTT.

The rearrangement links TRBV7-9 to TRBJ2-5; D could derive from TRBD1 or TRBD2 (5 bases each). The CDR3 length is 13 residues. Germline V CDR1 and CDR2: SEHNR, FQNEAQ (reference sequence). V was cut by 5 bases and J by 5 bases, with 12 bases left in between. CDR3 sequence: CASSPAGTETQYF. For the CDR3, the DNA is TGTGCCAGCAGCCCAGCAGGGACGGAGACCCAGTACTTC.

The CDR3: CASRTTGTSPYEQYF. The CDR3 nucleotides read TGTGCCAGCAGAACTACCGGGACTAGCCCGTACGAGCAGTACTTC. This chain joins TRBV28 and TRBJ2-7; 9 bases fit TRBD2. This CDR3 contains 15 residues. Trimming at V came to 6 bases and at J to 4 bases, leaving 10 bases not matched to a gene. Germline CDR1 is MDHEN and CDR2 is SYDVKM.

The rearrangement joins TRBV5-5 to TRBJ2-4, with D perhaps assigned TRBD1 or TRBD2 (5 bases each). The V and J ends lost 2 bases and 8 bases respectively, with 14 bases between them. From germline, CDR1 is SGHKS and CDR2 YYEKEE (reference sequence). This CDR3 is built from 14 residues. CDR3 nucleotides: TGTGCCAGCAGCTTAGGGACCTCTTTGGACATTCAGTACTTC. Amino acids: CASSLGTSLDIQYF.

A few counts support this clone. The V and J genes are TRBV7-3 and TRBJ2-6; a weak D match, TRBD2 (6 bases). Looked up from germline, CDR1 is SGHTA and CDR2 is FQGTGA. The V gene lost 4 bases and the J gene lost 0 bases, with 13 bases spanning the gap. This CDR3 contains 17 residues. In nucleotides, the CDR3 is TGTGCCAGCAGCTCCGGCAGCGGGCCCTCTGGGGCCAACGTCCTGACTTTC. Translating it yields CASSSGSGPSGANVLTF.

CDR3 sequence (DNA): TGTGCCAGTAGTTCGGCATCCGATCAGCCCCAGCATTTT. It codes for CASSSASDQPQHF. The V call is TRBV19, the J call TRBJ1-5; D unclear. Per the germline V gene, CDR1 is LNHDA and CDR2 is SQIVND (reference sequence). CDR3 length: 13 amino acids. V was trimmed by 5 bases and J by 5 bases, leaving 10 bases between them.

The chain has TRBV4-2 and TRBJ2-7; 7 bases line up with TRBD1. V was pared by 3 bases and J by 2 bases, with 4 bases of the junction left unmatched. CDR1 LGHNA and CDR2 YNFKEQ come from the germline V gene. The CDR3 sequence is 14 residues long. The CDR3 DNA follows: TGTGCCAGCAGCCAGGTAGACAGGGCCTACGAGCAGTACTTC. Amino acids: CASSQVDRAYEQYF.

V usage is TRBV4-2 and J usage is TRBJ2-3; 9 positions agree with TRBD2. The germline CDR1 and CDR2 sequences are LGHNA and YNFKEQ. V was pared by 1 base and J by 3 bases, with 5 bases of the junction left unmatched. The CDR3 is made up of 16 amino acids. The CDR3 spells CASSQAAGGPTDTQYF. CDR3 in DNA: TGTGCCAGCAGCCAAGCGGCGGGAGGGCCGACAGATACGCAGTATTTT.

This chain links TRBV27 with TRBJ2-5; 10 bases are a match to TRBD2. In germline, CDR1 is MNHEY, CDR2 SMNVEV (reference sequence). The CDR3 has 16 residues. J lost 5 bases, V lost 5 bases, and 11 bases had no gene match. The CDR3 reads CASSPTGTSERETQYF. DNA for the CDR3: TGTGCCAGCAGTCCGACCGGGACTAGCGAGCGGGAGACCCAGTACTTC.

The V and J genes are TRBV5-4 and TRBJ1-2, with a possible D match to TRBD1 (5 bases). V lost 2 bases, J lost 8 bases, and 13 bases lay in between. CDR3 size: 13 residues. Germline loops: CDR1 SGHNT, CDR2 YYREEE (reference sequence). CDR3 DNA: TGTGCCAGCAGCTTAGAGGAGGGGCTCGGCTACACCTTC. Its protein is CASSLEEGLGYTF.

The chain employs TRBV5-1 and TRBJ2-5, with D maybe TRBD1 (7 bases). V was cut by 3 bases and J by 2 bases, with 11 bases left in between. The CDR3 is made up of 14 amino acids. Germline CDR1 reads SGHRS; CDR2 reads YFSETQ. CDR3 loop: CASSWRGQQETQYF. In DNA, the CDR3 is TGCGCCAGCAGCTGGAGGGGACAGCAAGAGACCCAGTACTTC.